The 11 T cell receptor beta chains in this list originate from one sample, sequenced in a study of cytomegalovirus exposure and HLA in healthy donors. It was with 60 Vbeta and 13 Jbeta primers that the PCR ran. Sequencing used immunoSEQ multiplex PCR; TCRdb keeps in-frame clones, though not all of them. The table includes approximately 38,000 clones, around 82% detected once. The sequencing sample was made of PBMCs. These TCRs come from a woman aged 18-30 years in good health and CMV-seropositive.

V and J are TRBV6-6 and TRBJ1-2; D is undetermined. With 3 bases removed from V and 5 bases from J, the gap between germline ends came to 13 bases. Germline values: CDR1 MNHNY, CDR2 SVGAGI (reference sequence). This CDR3 region has 14 residues. The CDR3 sequence is CASSYLQTLYGYTF. DNA of the CDR3: TGTGCCAGCAGTTATCTCCAGACTCTATATGGCTACACCTTC.

V usage is TRBV9 and J usage is TRBJ1-2; the D is unclear. V lost 7 bases, J lost 7 bases, and 14 bases lay in between. The CDR3 runs 12 residues. CDR1 and CDR2 (germline): SGDLS, YYNGEE. The CDR3 protein is CASARRAGGYTF. As DNA, the CDR3 is TGTGCCAGCGCTCGTAGGGCGGGTGGCTACACCTTC.

This sequence joins TRBV10-1 and TRBJ2-4; D gene uncertain. Trimming pared 6 bases from V and 0 bases from J, leaving 6 bases between. In germline, CDR1 is WNHNN, CDR2 SYGVQD (reference sequence). CDR3 length equals 13 residues. CDR3 residues: CASSRIAKNIQYF. CDR3 bases: TGCGCCAGCAGCAGAATAGCCAAAAACATTCAGTACTTC.

This chain links TRBV7-6 with TRBJ2-1; 7 nucleotides line up with TRBD1. From germline, CDR1 is SGHVS and CDR2 FNYEAQ. This CDR3 region has 14 residues. Unmatched junction bases numbered 5, after V lost 5 bases and J lost 4 bases. DNA of the CDR3: TGTGCCAGCAGCCCCCGGGACAGTTACAATGAGCAGTTCTTC. It encodes CASSPRDSYNEQFF.

The rearrangement joins TRBV5-1 to TRBJ2-7; 8 bases are shared with TRBD1. V shed 6 bases and J 6 bases; nucleotides not matched to a gene: 11. Germline CDR1 is SGHRS and CDR2 is YFSETQ. The CDR3 is made up of 14 amino acids. The CDR3 sequence is CASNDGQGLGEQYF. In nucleotides, the CDR3 is TGCGCCAGCAACGATGGACAGGGTCTCGGCGAGCAGTACTTC.

The J gene is TRBJ1-5, the V gene TRBV7-8; unclear D gene. CDR1 is SGHVS, CDR2 FQNEAQ, per germline. The CDR3 extends over 14 amino acids. Trimming left V 3 bases short and J 4 bases short, with 10 bases between. The chain's CDR3 is CASSFGLGNQPQHF. The CDR3 coding sequence is TGTGCCAGCAGCTTCGGACTGGGGAATCAGCCCCAGCATTTT.

The V and J genes are TRBV18 and TRBJ2-7; weak D call: TRBD1 (5 bases). Trimming removed 8 bases at V and 3 bases at J, with 14 bases between. The CDR3 runs to 13 residues. The V gene's germline CDR1 is KGHSH and CDR2 LQKENI. The CDR3 DNA follows: TGTGCCAGCCAAGATACAGACAGCTACGAGCAGTACTTC. Translation: CASQDTDSYEQYF.

This clone was counted between two and nine times. This chain uses TRBV7-8 with TRBJ2-3; TRBD1 matches at 7 bases. Germline V CDR1 and CDR2: SGHVS, FQNEAQ. J lost 2 bases, V lost 5 bases, and 4 bases had no gene match. This CDR3 is built from 14 residues. This CDR3 is CASSGGQATDTQYF. In DNA, the CDR3 is TGTGCCAGCAGCGGCGGACAGGCCACAGATACGCAGTATTTT.

The chain links TRBV6-6 to TRBJ2-2; 8 nucleotides line up with TRBD2. Germline V gene lookup returns CDR1 MNHNY and CDR2 SVGAGI (reference sequence). The V segment lost 6 bases and the J segment 3 bases; nucleotides outside the gene matches: 6. This CDR3 spans 15 amino acids. DNA of the CDR3: TGTGCCAGCAGCTCTGTCGGGAGGGACACCGGGGAGCTGTTTTTT. Its protein product is CASSSVGRDTGELFF.

The chain combines TRBV9 with TRBJ2-1; possible D gene TRBD2, 6 bases. Between the trimmed V and J ends, which lost 0 bases and 8 bases, there was a span of 9 bases. CDR3 length: 13 residues. The germline V gene encodes CDR1 SGDLS and CDR2 YYNGEE. The CDR3 region has the DNA TGTGCCAGCAGCGTAGAGGGAGGATATGAGCAGTTCTTC. This translates into CASSVEGGYEQFF.

There are a few counts of this clone. In DNA form, the CDR3 reads TGTGCCAGCAGCGAACAAACAGGGATCTATGGCTACACCTTC. Its protein product is CASSEQTGIYGYTF. The chain has TRBV9 and TRBJ1-2, with a weak D call TRBD1 (6 bases). The CDR3 is 14 amino acids. Germline-derived CDR1 and CDR2 are SGDLS and YYNGEE. V dropped 3 bases and J dropped 4 bases, with 13 bases sitting between them.